These T cell receptor beta chains were read from a single sample in a study of T cells in Graves' hyperthyroidism and ophthalmopathy. A single record per CDR3 protein comes from TCRdb applying MiXCR to the multiplex PCR reads. The sample lists about 570,000 distinct CDR3 sequences; 11% to 15% were seen once. The sample consisted of blood. The receptors originated from a woman aged 40 to 50 with Graves' hyperthyroidism. Each CDR3 is given with its conserved first and last residue. The order of the fields is V gene, D gene, clone size, J gene, CDR3 protein, CDR3 DNA. A D gene is named only where the DNA matches it firmly. Clone size is given for some rows only: seen once, a few or many times, or a class if the clone is expanded.

TRBV20-1	NA	few	TRBJ2-2	CSARRGIELFF	TGCAGTGCTAGACGGGGAATAGAGCTGTTTTTT
TRBV6-2/TRBV6-3	NA	many	TRBJ2-5	CASSYLEGPQETQYF	TGTGCCAGCAGTTACTTAGAGGGCCCACAAGAGACCCAGTACTTC
TRBV6-5	NA	NA	TRBJ1-1	CASSYQTNTEAFF	TGTGCCAGCAGTTATCAGACGAACACTGAAGCTTTCTTT
TRBV7-9	TRBD1	few	TRBJ1-6	CASSLDGQGHPPLHF	TGTGCCAGCAGCTTAGACGGACAGGGACATCCACCCCTCCACTTT
TRBV3-1	NA	many	TRBJ1-2	CASSQATIYGYTF	TGTGCCAGCAGCCAAGCGACTATCTATGGCTACACCTTC
TRBV11-2	NA	many	TRBJ2-7	CASSLDVTYYEQYF	TGTGCCAGCAGCTTAGATGTCACTTACTACGAGCAGTACTTC
TRBV7-3	TRBD2	many	TRBJ2-1	CASSQASGLASNEQFF	TGTGCCAGCAGCCAAGCCTCGGGACTAGCATCGAATGAGCAGTTCTTC
TRBV19	TRBD2	few	TRBJ2-7	CASSIDGRGGDYEQYF	TGTGCCAGTAGTATAGATGGACGCGGGGGAGATTACGAGCAGTACTTC
TRBV19	NA	NA	TRBJ1-5	CASSIGTPLDQPQHF	TGTGCCAGTAGTATTGGGACCCCATTGGACCAGCCCCAGCATTTT
TRBV28	TRBD1	many	TRBJ1-5	CASSPGQGNNQPQHF	TGTGCCAGCAGTCCGGGACAGGGGAACAATCAGCCCCAGCATTTT
TRBV4-1	NA	few	TRBJ1-1	CASSHLDSPNTEAFF	TGCGCCAGCAGCCATTTGGACAGCCCTAACACTGAAGCTTTCTTT
TRBV5-1	NA	many	TRBJ1-4	CASSPDTSGKEKLFF	TGCGCCAGCAGCCCAGACACATCGGGGAAGGAAAAACTGTTTTTT
TRBV28	TRBD1	many	TRBJ2-1	CATMRPGQGRNEQFF	TGTGCCACCATGAGGCCGGGACAGGGTCGTAATGAGCAGTTCTTC
TRBV19	NA	NA	TRBJ2-7	CASSKGPLWYEQYF	TGTGCCAGTAGTAAGGGACCCCTGTGGTACGAGCAGTACTTC
TRBV7-3	NA	NA	TRBJ1-1	CASSLTTGTEAFF	TGTGCCAGCAGCTTAACCACTGGTACTGAAGCTTTCTTT
TRBV28	NA	many	TRBJ2-6	CASYSPGEPIHSGANVLTF	TGTGCCAGCTATTCCCCAGGGGAACCTATCCACTCTGGGGCCAACGTCCTGACTTTC
TRBV20-1	TRBD2	many	TRBJ2-3	CSAELAGGPEDTQYF	TGCAGTGCCGAACTAGCGGGAGGGCCGGAAGATACGCAGTATTTT
TRBV3-1	TRBD2	many	TRBJ2-3	CASSPTSLFSTDTQYF	TGTGCCAGCAGCCCGACTAGCCTCTTTAGCACAGATACGCAGTATTTT
TRBV5-6	TRBD1	many	TRBJ2-5	CASSLEFLGQGQETQYF	TGTGCCAGCAGCTTGGAGTTTCTGGGACAGGGCCAAGAGACCCAGTACTTC
TRBV2	NA	NA	TRBJ1-4	CASSARPEDSNEKLFF	TGTGCCAGCAGTGCACGTCCCGAGGACAGTAATGAAAAACTGTTTTTT
TRBV6-5	NA	few	TRBJ1-6	CASSYSSHFNSPLHF	TGTGCCAGCAGTTACTCGAGTCACTTTAATTCACCCCTCCACTTT
TRBV11-2	TRBD1	many	TRBJ2-1	CASSSPGQGKGEQFF	TGTGCCAGCAGCTCGCCGGGACAGGGTAAGGGTGAGCAGTTCTTC
TRBV4-1	TRBD2	many	TRBJ2-7	CASSQGGSAYEQYF	TGCGCCAGCAGCCAAGGCGGGAGCGCCTACGAGCAGTACTTC
TRBV6-5	NA	NA	TRBJ1-1	CASSYDRMNTEAFF	TGTGCCAGCAGTTACGACAGGATGAACACTGAAGCTTTCTTT
TRBV20-1	TRBD2	NA	TRBJ2-4	CSARDPTSGRSLNIQYF	TGCAGTGCTAGAGACCCCACTAGCGGGAGGTCGTTAAACATTCAGTACTTC
TRBV4-2	NA	few	TRBJ2-1	CASSQEYRGTNEQFF	TGTGCCAGCAGCCAAGAGTATAGGGGTACAAATGAGCAGTTCTTC
TRBV10-3	NA	many	TRBJ2-5	CAISESGERETQYF	TGTGCCATCAGTGAATCGGGAGAGCGGGAGACCCAGTACTTC
TRBV20-1	TRBD1	many	TRBJ2-5	CSARVPDRVWTQYF	TGCAGTGCTAGGGTTCCCGACAGGGTATGGACCCAGTACTTC
TRBV4-2	TRBD1	many	TRBJ1-1	CASSLPTGDTEAFF	TGTGCCAGCAGCCTGCCGACAGGGGACACTGAAGCTTTCTTT
TRBV18	NA	many	TRBJ1-5	CASSPGNPAPQHF	TGTGCCAGCTCACCAGGGAACCCCGCGCCCCAGCATTTT
TRBV11-2	NA	NA	TRBJ2-5	CASSLAWGGGQETQYF	TGTGCCAGCAGCTTAGCCTGGGGGGGCGGTCAAGAGACCCAGTACTTC
TRBV12-3/TRBV12-4	NA	many	TRBJ1-2	CASTPRNGISGYTF	TGTGCCAGCACCCCTCGCAACGGGATCAGTGGCTACACCTTC
TRBV18	NA	NA	TRBJ2-2	CASSPPGNLNTGELLF	TGTGCCAGCTCACCACCGGGGAACCTCAACACCGGGGAGCTGCTTTTT
TRBV12-3/TRBV12-4	NA	many	TRBJ2-6	CASSPTAGVSGANVLTF	TGTGCCAGCAGCCCTACAGCCGGGGTCTCTGGGGCCAACGTCCTGACTTTC
TRBV5-4	NA	few	TRBJ2-2	CASSLNSNTGELFF	TGTGCCAGCAGCCTGAATTCGAACACCGGGGAGCTGTTTTTT
TRBV10-3	NA	few	TRBJ1-3	CAISVHGGQSGNTIYF	TGTGCCATCAGTGTCCACGGGGGGCAGTCTGGAAACACCATATATTTT
TRBV30	TRBD2	many	TRBJ2-3	CAWSPGTSGDTQYF	TGTGCCTGGAGTCCAGGGACTAGCGGAGATACGCAGTATTTT
TRBV12-3/TRBV12-4	TRBD1	few	TRBJ1-2	CASSSPWTGRVYGYTF	TGTGCCAGCAGTTCCCCTTGGACAGGCCGGGTTTATGGCTACACCTTC
TRBV2	NA	many	TRBJ1-1	CASSEYATGNTEAFF	TGTGCCAGCAGTGAATACGCGACAGGGAACACTGAAGCTTTCTTT
TRBV12-3/TRBV12-4	TRBD1	many	TRBJ2-1	CASSRARGSYNEQFF	TGTGCCAGCAGCCGCGCCAGGGGGTCCTACAATGAGCAGTTCTTC
TRBV29-1	TRBD1	NA	TRBJ1-4	CSAKDRAANEKLFF	TGCAGCGCTAAGGACAGGGCGGCTAATGAAAAACTGTTTTTT
TRBV6-1	NA	NA	TRBJ2-5	CASSTTGNQETQYF	TGTGCCAGCAGCACCACAGGAAACCAAGAGACCCAGTACTTC
TRBV30	NA	many	TRBJ2-1	CAWTLGLTYNEQFF	TGTGCCTGGACCTTAGGTCTCACCTACAATGAGCAGTTCTTC
TRBV11-2	NA	many	TRBJ2-5	CASSYGGRGVETQYF	TGTGCCAGCAGCTATGGTGGCAGGGGGGTAGAGACCCAGTACTTC